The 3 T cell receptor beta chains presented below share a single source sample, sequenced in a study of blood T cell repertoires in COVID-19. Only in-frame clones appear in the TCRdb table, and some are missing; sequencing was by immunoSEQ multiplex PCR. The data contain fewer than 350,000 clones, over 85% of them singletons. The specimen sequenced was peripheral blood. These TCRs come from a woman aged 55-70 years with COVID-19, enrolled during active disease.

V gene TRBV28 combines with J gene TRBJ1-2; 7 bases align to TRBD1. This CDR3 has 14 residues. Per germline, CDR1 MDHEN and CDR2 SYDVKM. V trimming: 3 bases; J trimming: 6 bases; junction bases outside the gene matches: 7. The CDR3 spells CASSFLQGRNGYTF. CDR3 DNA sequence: TGTGCCAGCAGTTTCTTACAGGGGCGGAATGGCTACACCTTC.

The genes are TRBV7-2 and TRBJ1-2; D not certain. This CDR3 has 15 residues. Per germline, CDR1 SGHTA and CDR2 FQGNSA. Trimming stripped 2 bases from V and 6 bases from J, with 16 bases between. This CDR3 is CASSLSRTGNDGYTF. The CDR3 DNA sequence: TGTGCCAGCAGCTTATCGCGGACCGGGAACGATGGCTACACCTTC. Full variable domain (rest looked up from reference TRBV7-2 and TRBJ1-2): GAGVSQSPSNKVTEKGKDVELRCDPISGHTALYWYRQSLGQGLEFLIYFQGNSAPDKSGLPSDRFSAERTGGSVSTLTIQRTQQEDSAVYLCASSLSRTGNDGYTFGSGTRLTVV.

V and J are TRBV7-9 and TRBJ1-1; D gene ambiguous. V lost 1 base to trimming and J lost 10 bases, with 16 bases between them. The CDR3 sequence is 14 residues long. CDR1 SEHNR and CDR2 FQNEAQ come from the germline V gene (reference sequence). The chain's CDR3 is CASSLDAGARVAFF. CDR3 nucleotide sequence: TGTGCCAGCAGCTTAGACGCAGGCGCAAGAGTAGCTTTCTTT.